These T cell receptor beta chains were read from a single sample in a study of regulatory T cells in long-lasting Graves disease. Each CDR3 protein is one row after TCRdb ran MiXCR on the multiplex PCR reads. The table lists about 470,000 distinct CDR3 sequences, roughly 17% of them singletons. These records were also assigned to another study, of T cells in Graves' hyperthyroidism and ophthalmopathy.

Source: peripheral blood mononuclear cells (PBMCs), taken at new diagnosis, from a patient treated with antithyroid drugs. The source of these receptors is a man between 35 and 55 years old with Graves disease. The CDR3 runs from the conserved cysteine through the conserved F or W. The D gene is left open where the match is weak. Some rows mark clone size as missing; the rest say once, few, many or name a class of expanded clone.

d_gene: -
j_gene: TRBJ2-3
len: 14
v_gene: TRBV6-2/TRBV6-3
abundance: many
CDR3aa: CASSRWLVVDTQYF
CDR3nt: TGTGCCAGCAGTAGGTGGCTAGTAGTGGATACGCAGTATTTT

d_gene: TRBD1
j_gene: TRBJ2-5
len: 17
v_gene: TRBV5-1
abundance: -
CDR3aa: CASSFTGTAPSQETQYF
CDR3nt: TGCGCCAGCAGCTTTACGGGGACAGCACCTTCCCAAGAGACCCAGTACTTC

d_gene: -
j_gene: TRBJ1-1
len: 20
v_gene: TRBV12-3/TRBV12-4
abundance: many
CDR3aa: CATTRKHPGQPFWGNTEAFF
CDR3nt: TGTGCCACCACCCGGAAACACCCGGGACAACCTTTTTGGGGCAACACTGAAGCTTTCTTT

d_gene: TRBD2
j_gene: TRBJ2-1
len: 17
v_gene: TRBV11-2
abundance: many
CDR3aa: CASSLDHGREGLGEQFF
CDR3nt: TGTGCCAGCAGCTTAGATCATGGGCGGGAGGGCCTTGGTGAGCAGTTCTTC

d_gene: -
j_gene: TRBJ2-7
len: 15
v_gene: TRBV28
abundance: many
CDR3aa: CATESPGRTSYEQYF
CDR3nt: TGTGCCACTGAATCCCCGGGTCGGACATCCTACGAGCAGTACTTC

d_gene: TRBD1
j_gene: TRBJ2-2
len: 15
v_gene: TRBV7-6
abundance: many
CDR3aa: CASSLRTGGTGELFF
CDR3nt: TGTGCCAGCAGTTTAAGGACAGGGGGCACCGGGGAGCTGTTTTTT

d_gene: TRBD2
j_gene: TRBJ2-1
len: 15
v_gene: TRBV12-3/TRBV12-4
abundance: many
CDR3aa: CASSLSASGGNEQFF
CDR3nt: TGTGCCAGCAGTTTGTCCGCTAGCGGGGGCAATGAGCAGTTCTTC

d_gene: -
j_gene: TRBJ2-5
len: 17
v_gene: TRBV20-1
abundance: -
CDR3aa: CSARDSRGRGFGETQYF
CDR3nt: TGCAGTGCTAGAGATAGCAGGGGGCGGGGGTTTGGGGAGACCCAGTACTTC

d_gene: -
j_gene: TRBJ2-7
len: 14
v_gene: TRBV7-9
abundance: -
CDR3aa: CASSPRAEAYEQYF
CDR3nt: TGTGCCAGCAGCCCGAGGGCAGAAGCCTACGAGCAGTACTTC

d_gene: -
j_gene: TRBJ2-1
len: 15
v_gene: TRBV24-1
abundance: many
CDR3aa: CATSDSAGAGNEQFF
CDR3nt: TGTGCCACCAGTGATTCGGCGGGTGCCGGCAATGAGCAGTTCTTC

d_gene: TRBD2
j_gene: TRBJ2-3
len: 16
v_gene: TRBV2
abundance: many
CDR3aa: CASRKRTSGGTDTQYF
CDR3nt: TGTGCCAGCAGAAAACGGACTAGCGGGGGGACAGATACGCAGTATTTT

d_gene: TRBD2
j_gene: TRBJ2-2
len: 14
v_gene: TRBV7-7
abundance: few
CDR3aa: CASSLRAGAGELFF
CDR3nt: TGTGCTAGCAGCTTAAGAGCGGGAGCCGGGGAGCTGTTTTTT

d_gene: TRBD1
j_gene: TRBJ2-3
len: 16
v_gene: TRBV2
abundance: -
CDR3aa: CAGGTGDLISTDTQYF
CDR3nt: TGTGCCGGGGGGACAGGGGACTTGATTAGCACAGATACGCAGTATTTT

d_gene: -
j_gene: TRBJ2-7
len: 12
v_gene: TRBV18
abundance: many
CDR3aa: CASSVSNYEQYF
CDR3nt: TGTGCCAGCTCAGTCTCCAACTACGAGCAGTACTTC

d_gene: -
j_gene: TRBJ1-1
len: 15
v_gene: TRBV7-9
abundance: -
CDR3aa: CASSLRRGVNTEAFF
CDR3nt: TGTGCCAGCAGCTTAAGAAGGGGGGTGAACACTGAAGCTTTCTTT

d_gene: -
j_gene: TRBJ1-2
len: 14
v_gene: TRBV5-1
abundance: few
CDR3aa: CASSLAQPNDGYTF
CDR3nt: TGCGCCAGCAGCTTGGCCCAGCCCAACGATGGCTACACCTTC

d_gene: TRBD1
j_gene: TRBJ2-7
len: 17
v_gene: TRBV7-8
abundance: many
CDR3aa: CASSPKVADRVVYEQYF
CDR3nt: TGTGCCAGCAGCCCCAAGGTCGCGGACAGGGTTGTATACGAGCAGTACTTC

d_gene: -
j_gene: TRBJ2-3
len: 13
v_gene: TRBV7-7
abundance: -
CDR3aa: CASSSHHTDTQYF
CDR3nt: TGTGCTAGCAGCTCTCATCACACAGATACGCAGTATTTT

d_gene: TRBD1
j_gene: TRBJ1-6
len: 17
v_gene: TRBV5-1
abundance: -
CDR3aa: CASSLATPGQGNSPLHF
CDR3nt: TGCGCCAGCAGCTTGGCCACACCGGGACAGGGTAATTCACCCCTCCACTTT

d_gene: TRBD1
j_gene: TRBJ2-7
len: 15
v_gene: TRBV7-6
abundance: many
CDR3aa: CASSGRTGGFYEQYF
CDR3nt: TGTGCCAGCAGCGGACGGACAGGGGGCTTCTACGAGCAGTACTTC

d_gene: TRBD2
j_gene: TRBJ2-7
len: 16
v_gene: TRBV6-5
abundance: few
CDR3aa: CASSYPLAGVSYEQYF
CDR3nt: TGTGCCAGCAGTTACCCCTTAGCGGGAGTCTCCTACGAGCAGTACTTC

d_gene: -
j_gene: TRBJ2-1
len: 15
v_gene: TRBV5-1
abundance: many
CDR3aa: CASSLLRGSYNEQFF
CDR3nt: TGCGCCAGCAGCTTACTTAGGGGGTCCTACAATGAGCAGTTCTTC

d_gene: -
j_gene: TRBJ2-5
len: 14
v_gene: TRBV12-3/TRBV12-4
abundance: -
CDR3aa: CASSPGHLQETQYF
CDR3nt: TGTGCCAGCAGTCCGGGACATCTCCAAGAGACCCAGTACTTC

d_gene: -
j_gene: TRBJ1-5
len: 16
v_gene: TRBV10-3
abundance: many
CDR3aa: CAISEMAVYSNQPQHF
CDR3nt: TGTGCCATCAGTGAGATGGCAGTTTATAGCAATCAGCCCCAGCATTTT

d_gene: -
j_gene: TRBJ1-5
len: 13
v_gene: TRBV4-1
abundance: -
CDR3aa: CASSPYAAQPQHF
CDR3nt: TGCGCCAGCAGCCCTTATGCGGCACAGCCCCAGCATTTT

d_gene: TRBD2
j_gene: TRBJ2-1
len: 16
v_gene: TRBV12-3/TRBV12-4
abundance: few
CDR3aa: CASSPPRRGAGGEQFF
CDR3nt: TGTGCCAGCAGCCCCCCGAGGAGGGGAGCGGGAGGTGAGCAGTTCTTC

d_gene: TRBD2
j_gene: TRBJ2-1
len: 16
v_gene: TRBV11-2
abundance: many
CDR3aa: CASSSRLAGEGNEQFF
CDR3nt: TGTGCCAGCAGCTCCCGACTAGCGGGAGAAGGTAATGAGCAGTTCTTC

d_gene: -
j_gene: TRBJ1-5
len: 13
v_gene: TRBV6-2/TRBV6-3
abundance: -
CDR3aa: CASSPSGWEPQHF
CDR3nt: TGTGCCAGCAGTCCCTCGGGCTGGGAGCCCCAGCATTTT

d_gene: TRBD1
j_gene: TRBJ2-1
len: 16
v_gene: TRBV24-1
abundance: -
CDR3aa: CATSDPGTGSGNEQFF
CDR3nt: TGTGCCACCAGTGATCCCGGGACAGGGTCGGGAAATGAGCAGTTCTTC

d_gene: -
j_gene: TRBJ2-2
len: 17
v_gene: TRBV7-6
abundance: few
CDR3aa: CASSLVPTNLNTGELFF
CDR3nt: TGTGCCAGCAGCTTAGTACCCACGAACCTGAACACCGGGGAGCTGTTTTTT

d_gene: -
j_gene: TRBJ2-7
len: 12
v_gene: TRBV24-1
abundance: few
CDR3aa: CATSDFGGEQYF
CDR3nt: TGTGCCACCAGTGATTTTGGGGGCGAGCAGTACTTC

d_gene: TRBD1
j_gene: TRBJ1-1
len: 15
v_gene: TRBV6-1
abundance: -
CDR3aa: CASSETGGANTEAFF
CDR3nt: TGTGCCAGCAGTGAGACAGGGGGCGCGAACACTGAAGCTTTCTTT

d_gene: -
j_gene: TRBJ2-3
len: 16
v_gene: TRBV27
abundance: many
CDR3aa: CASSFSPTYSTDTQYF
CDR3nt: TGTGCCAGCTCCTTTTCCCCGACGTATAGCACAGATACGCAGTATTTT

d_gene: TRBD1
j_gene: TRBJ2-5
len: 14
v_gene: TRBV27
abundance: few
CDR3aa: CASGQASYQETQYF
CDR3nt: TGTGCCAGTGGACAGGCGTCGTACCAAGAGACCCAGTACTTC

d_gene: TRBD1
j_gene: TRBJ2-5
len: 15
v_gene: TRBV14
abundance: few
CDR3aa: CASSQTGQYQETQYF
CDR3nt: TGTGCCAGCAGCCAGACGGGACAGTACCAAGAGACCCAGTACTTC

d_gene: -
j_gene: TRBJ2-7
len: 15
v_gene: TRBV6-5
abundance: -
CDR3aa: CASSYADGATYEQYF
CDR3nt: TGTGCCAGCAGTTACGCGGACGGCGCCACCTACGAGCAGTACTTC

d_gene: -
j_gene: TRBJ1-2
len: 12
v_gene: TRBV7-9
abundance: -
CDR3aa: CASSQGTYGYTF
CDR3nt: TGTGCCAGCAGCCAAGGGACCTATGGCTACACCTTC

d_gene: TRBD2
j_gene: TRBJ2-2
len: 15
v_gene: TRBV20-1
abundance: few
CDR3aa: CSAPRAGGEVGELFF
CDR3nt: TGCAGTGCTCCCCGAGCGGGAGGGGAGGTCGGGGAGCTGTTTTTT

d_gene: TRBD1
j_gene: TRBJ2-7
len: 17
v_gene: TRBV7-8
abundance: many
CDR3aa: CASKSPGQGKFSYEQYF
CDR3nt: TGTGCCAGCAAAAGCCCGGGACAGGGAAAATTTTCCTACGAGCAGTACTTC

d_gene: -
j_gene: TRBJ2-1
len: 14
v_gene: TRBV14
abundance: -
CDR3aa: CASSQEQAYNEQFF
CDR3nt: TGTGCCAGCAGCCAAGAACAGGCTTACAATGAGCAGTTCTTC

d_gene: TRBD1
j_gene: TRBJ1-1
len: 13
v_gene: TRBV20-1
abundance: -
CDR3aa: CSATGRGTDGAFF
CDR3nt: TGCAGTGCCACCGGGAGGGGGACAGATGGAGCTTTCTTT

d_gene: -
j_gene: TRBJ2-5
len: 14
v_gene: TRBV7-9
abundance: few
CDR3aa: CASSLVEQGETQYF
CDR3nt: TGTGCCAGCAGCTTAGTCGAGCAGGGGGAGACCCAGTACTTC

d_gene: -
j_gene: TRBJ1-6
len: 15
v_gene: TRBV7-9
abundance: many
CDR3aa: CASIPNGAGDSPLHF
CDR3nt: TGTGCCAGCATCCCCAATGGAGCAGGGGACTCACCCCTCCACTTT

d_gene: -
j_gene: TRBJ1-3
len: 16
v_gene: TRBV5-1
abundance: many
CDR3aa: CASSLGGSLSGNTIYF
CDR3nt: TGTGCCAGCAGCTTGGGTGGCAGCCTCTCTGGAAACACCATATATTTT

d_gene: TRBD1
j_gene: TRBJ2-1
len: 15
v_gene: TRBV7-3
abundance: many
CDR3aa: CASSLTGTGPNEQFF
CDR3nt: TGTGCCAGCAGCTTAACGGGGACAGGGCCCAATGAGCAGTTCTTC

d_gene: -
j_gene: TRBJ1-2
len: 15
v_gene: TRBV18
abundance: many
CDR3aa: CASSPGGLMNYGYTF
CDR3nt: TGTGCCAGCTCACCAGGGGGACTGATGAACTATGGCTACACCTTC

d_gene: -
j_gene: TRBJ1-2
len: 13
v_gene: TRBV20-1
abundance: few
CDR3aa: CSARLLGAGGYTF
CDR3nt: TGCAGTGCTAGACTTCTGGGGGCTGGGGGCTACACCTTC

d_gene: -
j_gene: TRBJ2-7
len: 15
v_gene: TRBV30
abundance: few
CDR3aa: CAWSPGTRILYEQYF
CDR3nt: TGTGCCTGGAGTCCTGGGACCCGGATATTATACGAGCAGTACTTC

d_gene: -
j_gene: TRBJ2-3
len: 15
v_gene: TRBV5-1
abundance: many
CDR3aa: CASSDRGTRADTQYF
CDR3nt: TGCGCCAGCAGCGACCGGGGGACGCGGGCAGATACGCAGTATTTT